What follows is one T cell receptor beta chain and its context. Its antigen is not yet known. No quality values exist for individual bases; no much larger clone is one base distant. These data belong to a study of T-cell memory formation after mild COVID-19 listed by TCRdb under 2021. In the study overall: Most TCR sequence clusters were specific to one of the two donors. Longitudinal TCRalpha and TCRbeta repertoire sequencing tracked T-cell clones expanding and contracting after mild COVID-19 in a couple of donors. Two young, previously healthy adult volunteers, one female and one male, were included in the cohort.

PBMCs were isolated by Ficoll-Paque density gradient centrifugation. TCRdb records Illumina NovaSeq 6000 as the sequencer. Using 5'RACE with constant-segment primers, TCRalpha and TCRbeta cDNA libraries were constructed, with sample barcodes and unique molecular identifiers added in the process. RNA was extracted from every sample with Trizol reagent. Libraries were amplified in two PCR steps, with a second sample barcode and Illumina TruSeq adapters added in the second step. Sequencing of the libraries was done on an Illumina NovaSeq, producing 2 x 150 bp paired-end reads. As for the authors' bioinformatics: The reads were demultiplexed and collapsed into UMI-guided consensus sequences using migec v1.2.7. Using mixcr v2.1.11, UMI consensuses were aligned to TRA and TRB V and J templates and then assembled into clonotypes. Clonotypes were classified as expanded or contracted when called significant by both edgeR and NoisET, with noise models trained on biological replicates. For edgeR calls, the cutoffs were a false discovery rate-adjusted p below 0.01 and a log2 fold-change threshold of 1. As an exploratory analysis of dynamics, PCA with hierarchical clustering was applied to max-normalized trajectories of the 1000 most abundant clonotypes. The CD4 or CD8 phenotype of responding clones was assigned using the separately sequenced CD4+ and CD8+ repertoires. In-frame beta chains were kept once TCRdb had trimmed the public reads at Q25 with fastp and called clones with MiXCR. Rows are combined by CDR3 protein, so each entry shows the most common genes and DNA. TCRdb, not the authors, supplied the V and J calls. Here the sample has fewer than 350,000 distinct CDR3 sequences; approximately 15% occur a single time. The top ten clonotypes cover around 23% of the sample.

General study outcomes and caveats: SARS-CoV-2 specificity of the second-wave clones peaking on day 37 was not confirmed. Some responding clones were detected in pre-infection memory, which suggested that pre-existing cross-reactive memory T cells had joined the SARS-CoV-2 response. Contracting CD4+ clones appeared mostly in the CM and EM memory subsets, whereas CD8+ clones were enriched in EMRA. The study covered only two mild cases, and larger cohorts including severe cases with pre-infection samples were considered necessary. Balanced CD4/CD8 phenotypes were observed for clones contracting from day 15 to 85, whereas a bias towards CD4+ was observed for a second wave of clones expanding from day 15 to 37.

The junction carries 7 bases between V and J, which are trimmed by 0 bases and 4 bases respectively. Taken from cysteine to phenylalanine, the CDR3 has 13 residues. Left in the record is the CDR3 DNA by itself, 39 bases read in frame from the first base. From a lookup of the germline V gene (reference sequence), CDR1 and CDR2 are GTSNPN and SVGIG. The specimen was PBMCs or a T cell subset sorted from them (not recorded which). The source of this sequence is a man aged 18 to 30 who had mild COVID-19 (a few samples of this study predate the infection). The sample titles of this study are shuffled in the database, so cell type and time point are left out; the donor was told from shared clones. The chain couples TRBV30 to TRBJ2-1; TRBD2 is possibly the D segment (5 matching bases). The CDR3: CAWSVGGYNEQFF. The base sequence is TGTGCCTGGAGTGTGGGCGGGTACAATGAGCAGTTCTTC. The full variable domain, with segments outside the CDR3 supplied by the reference TRBV30 and TRBJ2-1 proteins, appears as SQTIHQWPATLVQPVGSPLSLECTVEGTSNPNLYWYRQAAGRGLQLLFYSVGIGQISSEVPQNLSASRPQDRQFILSSKKLLLSDSGFYLCAWSVGGYNEQFFGPGTRLTVL.